This T cell receptor (beta chain) was observed in a study of early T cells in non-severe SARS-CoV-2 infection. Study context: Unpaired chains resulted from sequencing bulk RNA of unsorted whole blood. Study results and limitations: Private and CD4 specificities were missed by VDJdb matching, skewed to anti-spike CD8.

Trimming left V 0 bases short and J 4 bases short, with 9 bases between. Per germline, CDR1 LGHDT and CDR2 YNNKEL (reference sequence). The CDR3 is made up of 14 amino acids. About this clonotype: Its antigen is unidentified.

Individual cDNA molecules carried attached unique molecular identifiers. In TCRdb, the 5' RACE reads were re-called with MiXCR into one record per CDR3 protein. The sample holds 35,000 to 45,000 distinct CDR3 sequences, 9.5% to 15% seen once. Specimen: whole blood. The gene calls are TRBV3-1 and TRBJ1-2; a weak D match, TRBD1 (5 bases). The sequence came from an adult who was a healthcare worker with PCR-confirmed SARS-CoV-2 infection or an uninfected control (not recorded which). The CDR3 DNA reads as TGTGCCAGCAGCCAAGATACAGGAGCCTATGGCTACACCTTC. Its translation: CASSQDTGAYGYTF.